Shown below are 15 T cell receptor beta chains from a single sample sequenced in a study of blood T cell repertoires in COVID-19 (dated by TCRdb to the early 2020s). The method behind the library was the immunoSEQ multiplex PCR assay. Here the immuneACCESS table is served through TCRdb, limited to in-frame sequences with V and J called. Missing clones are a known gap in these copies; in checked studies unresolved V genes cover under half, and the rest lacks a known reason. Counted in this sample were about 64,000 clones; about three quarters of them appeared once. Less than 6% of the sample is held by the ten biggest clonotypes. The sequenced sample was peripheral blood. The receptor source for this set is a human donor in a cohort sampled during active COVID-19.

The V and J genes are TRBV30 and TRBJ1-2; 8 bases fit TRBD1. Germline V gives CDR1 GTSNPN, CDR2 SVGIG (reference sequence). The CDR3 is 12 residues long. The trim removed 4 bases at V and 2 bases at J, leaving 0 bases unmatched. The CDR3 here is CAWNRGNYGYTF. In DNA form, the CDR3 reads TGTGCCTGGAACAGGGGGAACTATGGCTACACCTTC.

V and J are TRBV18 and TRBJ1-5, with 8 bases identical to TRBD1. Germline V gene sequence: CDR1 KGHSH, CDR2 LQKENI. This CDR3 is built from 16 residues. V lost 6 bases to trimming and J lost 2 bases; unmatched junction nucleotides: 9. The DNA of the CDR3 is TGTGCCAGCTCCGGACAGGGAGGTGTTGGCAATCAGCCCCAGCATTTT. Translating it yields CASSGQGGVGNQPQHF.

The genes are TRBV9 and TRBJ2-1; 12 bases agree with TRBD1. CDR1 is SGDLS, CDR2 YYNGEE, per germline. This CDR3 has 17 residues. Trimming cost V 1 base and J 7 bases; bases outside gene matches: 9. In nucleotides, the CDR3 is TGTGCCAGCAGCGTAACACCAGGGACAGGGGGCTTAAATGAGCAGTTCTTC. This codes for CASSVTPGTGGLNEQFF.

This chain uses TRBV6-2 or TRBV6-3 with TRBJ1-1; D is uncertain. This CDR3 comprises 15 residues. Germline V lookup: CDR1 MNHEY, CDR2 SVGEGT. V was trimmed by 4 bases and J by 1 base, leaving 13 bases between them. CDR3 DNA: TGTGCCAGCAGTTCACGCCCCCCTAGGAACACTGAAGCTTTCTTT. The encoded protein is CASSSRPPRNTEAFF.

The chain uses TRBV30 and TRBJ1-2; no reliable D call. Germline lookup yields CDR1 GTSNPN and CDR2 SVGIG (reference sequence). Trimming cost V 1 base and J 6 bases, with 12 bases left between them. This CDR3 spans 13 amino acids. The CDR3 sequence is CAWSEGLLHGYTF. CDR3 DNA: TGTGCCTGGAGTGAAGGACTTCTCCATGGCTACACCTTC.

This clone was counted a single time. The chain is built from TRBV5-1 and TRBJ2-5; unclear D gene. Trimming cost V 2 bases and J 2 bases, with 10 bases left between them. This CDR3 contains 14 residues. CDR1 is SGHRS, CDR2 YFSETQ, per germline. The CDR3 protein is CASSFSPLQETQYF. As DNA, the CDR3 is TGCGCCAGCAGCTTTAGTCCCCTGCAAGAGACCCAGTACTTC.

The rearrangement joins TRBV7-8 to TRBJ1-5; D may be TRBD1 (5 bases). This CDR3 region has 13 residues. CDR1 SGHVS and CDR2 FQNEAQ come from the germline V gene. V lost 6 bases to trimming and J lost 3 bases, with 9 bases between them. CDR3 in DNA: TGTGCCAGCAGTGGGGCCCCCAATCAGCCCCAGCATTTT. Translated: CASSGAPNQPQHF.

This chain connects TRBV7-2 to TRBJ2-5; 9 bases match TRBD1. CDR3 length: 16 amino acids. Germline V gene data show CDR1 as SGHTA and CDR2 as FQGNSA. V lost 4 bases and J lost 1; bases outside the gene matches: 7. CDR3 sequence reads: CASSSGDRVFQETQYF. CDR3 coding DNA: TGTGCCAGCAGCTCGGGGGACAGGGTGTTCCAAGAGACCCAGTACTTC.

The CDR3 DNA reads TGTGCCAGCAGGTCTAGCTACGAGCAGTACTTC. Its translation: CASRSSYEQYF. The V gene is TRBV6-6, the J gene TRBJ2-7; unclear D gene. This CDR3 is built from 11 residues. Germline V gene lookup returns CDR1 MNHNY and CDR2 SVGAGI (reference sequence). V was cut by 6 bases and J by 3 bases, with 6 bases left in between.

The rearrangement joins TRBV11-2 to TRBJ2-7, with D unclear. This CDR3 is 12 amino acids long. Germline CDR1 reads SGHAT; CDR2 reads FQNNGV. Between the trimmed V and J ends, which lost 1 base and 4 bases, there was a span of 5 bases. The CDR3 region is CASSLAFYEQYF. In nucleotides, the CDR3 is TGTGCCAGCAGCTTAGCCTTTTACGAGCAGTACTTC.

The chain combines TRBV6-5 with TRBJ1-1; tentative D call: TRBD1 (5 bases). Trimming pared 6 bases from V and 4 bases from J, leaving 9 bases between. The length of the CDR3 is 12 residues. Germline V gene lookup returns CDR1 MNHEY and CDR2 SVGAGI. CDR3 DNA sequence: TGTGCCAGCAGCAGGGTTGTCACTGAAGCTTTCTTT. Residues: CASSRVVTEAFF.

V is TRBV9 and J is TRBJ2-7, with TRBD1 matching over 9 bases. The CDR3 totals 16 residues. CDR1 and CDR2 (germline): SGDLS, YYNGEE. V trimming: 4 bases; J trimming: 5 bases; junction bases outside the gene matches: 13. CDR3: CASSPNPGQGTHEQYF. The CDR3 region has the DNA TGTGCCAGCAGCCCCAACCCGGGACAGGGCACCCACGAGCAGTACTTC.

Concerning this clone itself: The same CDR3 can be traced to other DNA sequences in this sample. This chain connects TRBV30 to TRBJ1-1; 7 nucleotides match TRBD1. The germline gives CDR1 GTSNPN, CDR2 SVGIG (reference sequence). This CDR3 region has 15 residues. V dropped 3 bases and J dropped 0; count of bases not matched to a gene: 7. The CDR3 region is CAWSDRQGMNTEAFF. CDR3 DNA sequence: TGTGCCTGGAGCGACCGACAGGGAATGAACACTGAAGCTTTCTTT.

The gene calls are TRBV24-1 and TRBJ2-1; tentatively, D is TRBD1 (6 bases). This CDR3 has 14 residues. V was clipped by 4 bases and J by 10 bases, with 16 bases between them. CDR1 KGHDR and CDR2 SFDVKD come from the germline V gene. The CDR3 nucleotides are TGTGCCACCAGTGACCCACCCGGACAGCCCGAGCAGTTCTTC. Residues: CATSDPPGQPEQFF.

The rearrangement links TRBV7-2 to TRBJ1-2; perhaps TRBD1 as D (5 bases). The V and J ends lost 5 bases and 4 bases respectively, with 14 bases between them. The germline CDR1 and CDR2 sequences are SGHTA and FQGNSA. There are 14 residues in the CDR3. The CDR3 region is CASSPGGVIYGYTF. The CDR3 DNA follows: TGTGCCAGCAGCCCGGGGGGGGTCATCTATGGCTACACCTTC.